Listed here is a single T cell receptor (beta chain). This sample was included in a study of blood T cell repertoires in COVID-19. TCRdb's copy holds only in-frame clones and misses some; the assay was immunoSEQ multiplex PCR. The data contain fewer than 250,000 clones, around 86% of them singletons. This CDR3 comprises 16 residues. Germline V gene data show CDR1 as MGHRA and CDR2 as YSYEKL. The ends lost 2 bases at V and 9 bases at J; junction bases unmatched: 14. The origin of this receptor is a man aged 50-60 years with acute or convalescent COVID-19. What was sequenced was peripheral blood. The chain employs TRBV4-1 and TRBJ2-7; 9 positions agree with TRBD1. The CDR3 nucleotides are TGCGCCAGCAGCCAAAGAAATGGACAGGGGTCCATGGTGCAGTACTTC. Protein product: CASSQRNGQGSMVQYF.